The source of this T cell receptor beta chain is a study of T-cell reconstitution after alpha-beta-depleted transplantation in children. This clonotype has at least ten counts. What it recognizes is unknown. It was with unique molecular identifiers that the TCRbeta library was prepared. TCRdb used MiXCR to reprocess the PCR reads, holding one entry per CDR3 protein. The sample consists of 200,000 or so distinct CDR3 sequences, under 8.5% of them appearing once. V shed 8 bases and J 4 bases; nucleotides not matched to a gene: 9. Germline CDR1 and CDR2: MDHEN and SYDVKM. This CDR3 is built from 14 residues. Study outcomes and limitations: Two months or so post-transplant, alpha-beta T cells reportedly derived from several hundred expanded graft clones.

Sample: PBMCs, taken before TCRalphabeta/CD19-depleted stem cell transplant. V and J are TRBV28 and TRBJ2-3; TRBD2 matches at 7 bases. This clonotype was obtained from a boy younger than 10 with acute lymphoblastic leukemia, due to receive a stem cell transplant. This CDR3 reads CASGAGRFADTQYF. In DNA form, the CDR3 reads TGTGCCAGCGGAGCGGGGAGGTTTGCAGATACGCAGTATTTT.